The next 8 T cell receptor beta chains were all read from a single sample in a study of T cell responses to AZD1222 COVID-19 vaccine. Assay: immunoSEQ multiplex PCR; the TCRdb copy retains only in-frame clones and omits some. The table counts over 120,000 clones; about 2.2% lies in the top ten. The sample consisted of peripheral blood. These receptors were obtained from an adult in good health.

This chain connects TRBV6-6 to TRBJ2-5; D is unclear. Germline CDR1 is MNHNY and CDR2 is SVGAGI (reference sequence). The CDR3 sequence is 16 residues long. Trimming removed 1 base at V and 1 base at J, with 13 bases between. The CDR3 DNA reads TGTGCCAGCAGTTACTTGAGGATCCAGTTCCAAGAGACCCAGTACTTC. Translated, it gives CASSYLRIQFQETQYF.

The gene calls are TRBV4-1 and TRBJ1-2, with D unclear. The CDR3 has 14 residues. CDR1 and CDR2 (germline): MGHRA, YSYEKL. V dropped 1 base and J dropped 6 bases, with 12 bases sitting between them. The CDR3 DNA follows: TGCGCCAGCAGCCAAGTCTTCGGGGAGGATGGCTACACCTTC. This gives the protein CASSQVFGEDGYTF.

The chain combines TRBV7-8 with TRBJ2-1; 8 nucleotides agree with TRBD1. The CDR3 totals 14 residues. In germline, CDR1 is SGHVS, CDR2 FQNEAQ. The V gene end was trimmed by 1 base and the J gene end by 8 bases; junction bases not matched to a gene: 4. The CDR3 is CASSLVSTGDEQFF. The CDR3, as DNA: TGTGCCAGCAGCTTAGTGTCGACAGGGGATGAGCAGTTCTTC.

V is TRBV2 and J is TRBJ1-1, with TRBD1 matching over 8 bases. The CDR3 covers 13 residues. J gave up 10 bases and V 4 bases, and 8 bases lay outside the gene matches. CDR1 and CDR2 from the germline V gene are SNHLY and FYNNEI. In DNA form, the CDR3 reads TGTGCCAGCAGTGCCGGACAGGGCGGCGGAGCTTTCTTT. Translated: CASSAGQGGGAFF.

V usage is TRBV5-3 and J usage is TRBJ1-3, with 9 bases matching TRBD1. TRBV5-3 is an ORF for which the function is uncertain. V shed 4 bases and J 4 bases; nucleotides not matched to a gene: 12. The CDR3 extends over 17 amino acids. The CDR3 bases are TGTGCCAGAAGCCGTTTGGGGAACAGGGGGCGCGGAAACACCATATATTTT. Translating it yields CARSRLGNRGRGNTIYF.

The chain links TRBV2 to TRBJ2-7, with TRBD1 matching 8 bases. The CDR3 is made up of 11 amino acids. Germline loops: CDR1 SNHLY, CDR2 FYNNEI. Losses at the gene ends were 6 bases for V and 7 bases for J; bases not matched to a gene: 2. CDR3 nucleotides: TGTGCCAGCAGGACAGGGGTTGAGCAGTACTTC. This codes for CASRTGVEQYF.

The CDR3 loop reads CASSFSSVGGSPLHF. CDR3 bases: TGTGCCAGCAGTTTCTCCTCGGTCGGGGGGTCACCCCTCCACTTT. V is TRBV28 and J is TRBJ1-6; D might be TRBD1 (5 bases). Germline V gene sequence: CDR1 MDHEN, CDR2 SYDVKM. The V end lost 3 bases, the J end lost 10 bases, and 16 bases lay between the germline ends. The CDR3 contains 15 residues.

The chain joins TRBV5-1 to TRBJ1-4; no clear D. This CDR3 comprises 14 residues. Germline-derived CDR1 and CDR2 are SGHRS and YFSETQ. Trimming removed 6 bases from V and 5 bases from J, with 14 bases in between. The CDR3 spells CASTPSGVNEKLFF. The CDR3 bases are TGCGCCAGCACCCCGAGCGGGGTCAATGAAAAACTGTTTTTT.